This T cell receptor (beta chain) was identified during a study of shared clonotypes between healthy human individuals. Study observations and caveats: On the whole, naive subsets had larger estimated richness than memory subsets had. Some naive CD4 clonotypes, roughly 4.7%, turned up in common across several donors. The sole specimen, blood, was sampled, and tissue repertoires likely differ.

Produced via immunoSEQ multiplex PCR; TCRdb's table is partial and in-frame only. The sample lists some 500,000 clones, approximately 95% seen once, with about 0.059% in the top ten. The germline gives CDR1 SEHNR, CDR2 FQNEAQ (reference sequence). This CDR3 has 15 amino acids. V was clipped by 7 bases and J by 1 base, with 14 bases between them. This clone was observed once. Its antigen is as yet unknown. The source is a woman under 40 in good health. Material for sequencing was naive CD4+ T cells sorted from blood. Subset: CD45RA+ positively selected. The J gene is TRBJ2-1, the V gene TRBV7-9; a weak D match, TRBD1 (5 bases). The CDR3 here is CASTYMGQSYNEQFF. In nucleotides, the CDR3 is TGTGCCAGCACTTACATGGGGCAGTCCTACAATGAGCAGTTCTTC.